This T cell receptor (beta chain) was sequenced in a study of cytomegalovirus exposure and HLA in healthy donors. Study-level points and caveats: Equally common other TCR beta chains were less clonally expanded than HLA-associated ones, a later analysis found.

On this clone itself: The antigen remains undetermined.

PCR was performed using 60 Vbeta and 13 Jbeta primers. Libraries were prepared by immunoSEQ multiplex PCR; TCRdb keeps only in-frame clonotypes and omits some of them. The sample shows 80,000 or so clones, 62% of them seen only once. This sequence was found in a male donor in good health and CMV-seropositive. The sequencing sample was made of PBMCs.

The CDR3 bases are TGTGCCAGCAGCTTAGCCGACGGGGGAGCTTTCTTT. Translating gives CASSLADGGAFF. The gene calls are TRBV7-9 and TRBJ1-1, with D perhaps TRBD1 (5 bases). V was cut by 0 bases and J by 10 bases, with 9 bases left in between. CDR3 length: 12 amino acids. Germline CDR1 is SEHNR and CDR2 is FQNEAQ (reference sequence).